This TCR beta chain came from a study of monozygotic twins with inflammatory bowel disease. For every donor, one blood sample of approximately 2.6 ml was drawn. Investigators pulled total RNA out of whole blood and did not sort T cells. Germline CDR1 is DFQATT and CDR2 is SNEGSKA (reference sequence). The CDR3 is 15 residues long. TCRdb re-called the 5' RACE reads and catalogs CDR3 proteins one per entry, DNA excluded. The listing records roughly 170,000 distinct CDR3 sequences. This sequence joins TRBV20-1 and TRBJ1-6; TCRdb designates TRBD1, a call that cannot be tested without DNA. The sequence came from a human donor with ulcerative colitis or Crohn's disease, or a healthy co-twin of an affected twin (not recorded which). Input material: blood. The CDR3 here is CSASRPGQGRSPLHF.